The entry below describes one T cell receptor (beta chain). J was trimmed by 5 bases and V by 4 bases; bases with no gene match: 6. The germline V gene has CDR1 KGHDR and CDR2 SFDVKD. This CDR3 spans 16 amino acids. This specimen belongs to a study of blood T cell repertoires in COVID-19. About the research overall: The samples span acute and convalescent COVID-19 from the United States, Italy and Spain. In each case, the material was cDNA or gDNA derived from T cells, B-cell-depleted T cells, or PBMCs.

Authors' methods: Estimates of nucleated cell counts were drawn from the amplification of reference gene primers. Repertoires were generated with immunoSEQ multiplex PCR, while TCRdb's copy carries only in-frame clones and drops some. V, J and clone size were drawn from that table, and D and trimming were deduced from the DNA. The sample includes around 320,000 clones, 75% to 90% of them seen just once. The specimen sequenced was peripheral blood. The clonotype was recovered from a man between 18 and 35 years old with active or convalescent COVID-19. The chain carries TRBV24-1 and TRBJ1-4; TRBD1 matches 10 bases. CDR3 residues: CATSDTGQGKNEKLFF. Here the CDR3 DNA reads TGTGCCACCAGTGACACGGGACAGGGGAAGAATGAAAAACTGTTTTTT.